The rows below give T cell receptor beta chains drawn from one sample of a study of lymphopenia after photon versus proton radiotherapy. TCRdb's table, derived via immunoSEQ multiplex PCR, lists solely in-frame clones and lacks some. The sample lists roughly 45,000 clones; less than 90% were seen once. The sample consisted of peripheral blood, taken from a patient treated with photon-based radiotherapy. The receptor source for this set is a man between 35 and 55 years old with gastric cancer. The CDR3 runs from the conserved cysteine through the conserved F or W. Each record gives: J gene, clone size, D gene, V gene, CDR3 DNA, CDR3 protein. The D gene is left open where the match is weak. Clone size is stated in some rows and not others, as once, few, many or a class when expanded.

>TRBJ1-1|NA|NA|TRBV5-1
TGCGCCAGCAGCTTGAAACAGGGTAGGGGCACTGAAGCTTTCTTT
CASSLKQGRGTEAFF
>TRBJ1-1|NA|NA|TRBV6-5
TGTGCCAGCGCGAGATCCCTGAACACTGAAGCTTTCTTT
CASARSLNTEAFF
>TRBJ2-7|NA|TRBD1|TRBV7-9
TGTGCCAGCAGCCCCACCGGGACAGCTACCTACGAGCAGTACTTC
CASSPTGTATYEQYF
>TRBJ1-1|few|NA|TRBV5-1
TGCGCCAGCAGCTTCGGGACAACCACTGAAGCTTTCTTT
CASSFGTTTEAFF
>TRBJ1-3|NA|NA|TRBV7-2
TGTGCCAGCAGCACGACCGGGACGGCGAGCTCTGGAAACACCATATATTTT
CASSTTGTASSGNTIYF
>TRBJ2-5|NA|NA|TRBV18
TGTGCCAGCTCACCAGGACCGGCCCAAGAGACCCAGTACTTC
CASSPGPAQETQYF
>TRBJ2-7|NA|TRBD1|TRBV7-9
TGTGCCAGCAGCCTGCGAGGGACAGGGGCCCGCGAGCAGTACTTC
CASSLRGTGAREQYF
>TRBJ1-4|NA|TRBD1|TRBV2
TGTGCCAGCAGGAGGGACAGGTCAGAAGAAAAACTGTTTTTT
CASRRDRSEEKLFF
>TRBJ2-7|NA|NA|TRBV10-3
TGTGCCGTGGGACTCTCCGGCGAGCAGTACTTC
CAVGLSGEQYF
>TRBJ2-2|once|NA|TRBV11-3
TGTGCCAGCAGCTTAGACATGCGAGGCAGGGAAGGGAACACCGGGGAGCTGTTTTTT
CASSLDMRGREGNTGELFF
>TRBJ2-5|NA|TRBD2|TRBV27
TGTGCCAGCAGTTTATCGGGGACTAGCCAAGAGACCCAGTACTTC
CASSLSGTSQETQYF
>TRBJ1-1|NA|NA|TRBV7-2
TGTGCCAGCAGCTTCCAGAGAATGAACACTGAAGCTTTCTTT
CASSFQRMNTEAFF
>TRBJ1-4|NA|NA|TRBV9
TGTGCCAGCAGCGTAGCGTCGGGGGGGGAAAAACTGTTTTTT
CASSVASGGEKLFF
>TRBJ2-3|NA|TRBD2|TRBV29-1
TGCAGCGTAGAGCGGGGGGGGAACACAGATACGCAGTATTTT
CSVERGGNTDTQYF
>TRBJ2-1|NA|TRBD1|TRBV5-1
TGCGCCAGCAGCCTGACAGGGGAGGCCTACAATGAGCAGTTCTTC
CASSLTGEAYNEQFF
>TRBJ1-4|NA|TRBD1|TRBV4-2
TGTGCCAGCAGCCAAGATCGGGGACAGGGGGATGAAAAACTGTTTTTT
CASSQDRGQGDEKLFF
>TRBJ1-5|few|NA|TRBV19
TGTGCCAGTAAATCCCCCACTCAGCCCCAGCATTTT
CASKSPTQPQHF
>TRBJ1-6|NA|NA|TRBV4-1
TGCGCCAGCAGCCAAGACGGCGGGGGTGGTAATTCACCCCTCCACTTT
CASSQDGGGGNSPLHF
>TRBJ1-1|NA|NA|TRBV29-1
TGCAGCGTTGGAAACAGGGACGCTTTCTTT
CSVGNRDAFF
>TRBJ1-3|NA|NA|TRBV5-1
TGCGCCAGCTTCGGGGCGGGGAGTTCTGGAAACACCATATATTTT
CASFGAGSSGNTIYF
>TRBJ2-6|NA|NA|TRBV25-1
TGTGCCAGCAGTGACGTCGGTGGGGCCAACGTCCTGACTTTC
CASSDVGGANVLTF
>TRBJ2-1|once|TRBD2|TRBV19
TGTGCCACCGCCCCCGAGCGGGGGGCCTACAATGAGCAGTTCTTC
CATAPERGAYNEQFF
>TRBJ1-1|NA|NA|TRBV19
TGTGCCAGTACAGGCAACACTGAAGCTTTCTTT
CASTGNTEAFF
>TRBJ2-5|NA|NA|TRBV5-1
TGCGCCAGCAGCTTCGAGAGGGTGGAGACCCAGTACTTC
CASSFERVETQYF
>TRBJ2-1|NA|NA|TRBV15
TGTGCCACCAGCAGAGCTGCCCCAGGGGTGTTCGGGCTCCTCTTC
CATSRAAPGVFGLLF
>TRBJ2-7|NA|TRBD2|TRBV4-1
TGCGCCAGCAGCCAATATGACAGCGGGGAATCCTACGAGCAGTACTTC
CASSQYDSGESYEQYF
>TRBJ2-7|NA|NA|TRBV14
TGTGCCAGCAGCCAAGGGGGACTCAAAGATGGGACCTACGAGCAGTACTTC
CASSQGGLKDGTYEQYF
>TRBJ1-2|NA|NA|TRBV6-5
TGTGCCAGCATTGCCGTAGGGGACTCCTATGGCTACACCTTC
CASIAVGDSYGYTF
>TRBJ2-3|NA|NA|TRBV5-1
TGCGCCAGCAGCTTGGGCGGGTCCGGGGGTGAGCCCCGGTATTTT
CASSLGGSGGEPRYF